The 22 T cell receptor beta chains given below trace back to one sample, sequenced in a study of blood T cell repertoires in COVID-19. TCRdb's copy holds only in-frame clones and misses some; the assay was immunoSEQ multiplex PCR. The data show 250,000 to 300,000 clones, over 80% seen once. The sequenced material came from peripheral blood. The receptor set was obtained from a middle-aged woman with acute or convalescent COVID-19.

V usage is TRBV6-5 and J usage is TRBJ2-5; maybe TRBD1 (6 bases). V was cut by 6 bases and J by 5 bases, with 19 bases left in between. The CDR3 contains 15 residues. Per the germline V gene, CDR1 is MNHEY and CDR2 is SVGAGI. CDR3 coding DNA: TGTGCCAGCAGGAGGGACATCTCAGGGCGGGAGACCCAGTACTTC. Amino acid sequence: CASRRDISGRETQYF.

This clone was observed once. This chain joins TRBV4-2 and TRBJ2-4; TRBD2 aligns across 12 bases. This CDR3 region has 19 residues. V gave up 4 bases and J gave up 1 base; unmatched junction bases: 11. Per germline, CDR1 LGHNA and CDR2 YNFKEQ. This CDR3 reads CASSLLTSGGLRAKNIQYF. Here the CDR3 DNA reads TGTGCCAGCAGCCTGCTCACTAGCGGGGGGTTACGGGCCAAAAACATTCAGTACTTC.

J is TRBJ2-2 and V is TRBV27; 9 bases match TRBD1. The CDR3 spans 15 residues. With V trimmed by 3 bases and J by 7 bases, 6 bases remained unmatched. Germline-derived CDR1 and CDR2 are MNHEY and SMNVEV (reference sequence). The CDR3 spells CASSLGTGGFGELFF. CDR3 coding DNA: TGTGCCAGCAGTTTGGGCACAGGGGGCTTCGGGGAGCTGTTTTTT.

The chain has TRBV11-2 and TRBJ1-1, with D tentatively TRBD1 (5 bases). The CDR3 totals 13 residues. CDR1 and CDR2 (germline): SGHAT, FQNNGV. V dropped 5 bases and J dropped 0 bases, with 7 bases sitting between them. CDR3 protein: CASSPQVNTEAFF. The CDR3 nucleotides are TGTGCCAGCAGCCCACAGGTGAACACTGAAGCTTTCTTT. Full variable domain (outside the CDR3, taken from reference TRBV11-2 and TRBJ1-1): EAGVAQSPRYKIIEKRQSVAFWCNPISGHATLYWYQQILGQGPKLLIQFQNNGVVDDSQLPKDRFSAERLKGVDSTLKIQPAKLEDSAVYLCASSPQVNTEAFFGQGTRLTVV.

The J gene is TRBJ2-2, the V gene TRBV14, with D possibly matching TRBD1 (6 bases). The V end was cut by 0 bases, the J end by 6 bases, with 8 bases between. This CDR3 has 14 residues. CDR1 and CDR2 (germline): SGHDN, FVKESK. The CDR3 loop is CASSQDPGAGELFF. DNA for the CDR3: TGTGCCAGCAGCCAAGATCCAGGGGCCGGGGAGCTGTTTTTT.

The chain is built from TRBV4-2 and TRBJ1-1; no clear D. V gave up 6 bases and J gave up 3 bases, with 14 bases separating them. The V gene's germline CDR1 is LGHNA and CDR2 YNFKEQ. This CDR3 is built from 14 residues. The CDR3: CASRRSDEDTEAFF. Written as DNA, the CDR3 is TGTGCCAGCAGGCGATCGGATGAGGACACTGAAGCTTTCTTT.

The CDR3 coding sequence is TGCGCCAGCAGCTTGGGTTGGGCAGAGTTGAACACTGAAGCTTTCTTT. Residues: CASSLGWAELNTEAFF. The V call is TRBV5-1, the J call TRBJ1-1; D is ambiguous. Trimming shortened V by 0 bases and J by 0 bases, and 12 bases separated the two germline ends. Germline loops: CDR1 SGHRS, CDR2 YFSETQ. This CDR3 contains 16 residues.

The chain links TRBV25-1 to TRBJ1-4, with D hard to call. There are 13 residues in the CDR3. Germline V gives CDR1 MGHDK, CDR2 SYGVNS. V lost 0 bases, J lost 8 bases, and 7 bases lay in between. The CDR3 here is CASSEYSNEKLFF. The CDR3 DNA reads as TGTGCCAGCAGTGAATATAGCAACGAAAAACTGTTTTTT.

The genes are TRBV9 and TRBJ1-2, with no clear D. V was cut by 3 bases and J by 8 bases, with 8 bases left in between. The CDR3 sequence is 11 residues long. Germline V lookup: CDR1 SGDLS, CDR2 YYNGEE. The CDR3 loop reads CASSAISGYTF. The CDR3 coding sequence is TGTGCCAGCAGCGCTATATCCGGCTACACCTTC.

The V call is TRBV19, the J call TRBJ1-5; TRBD1 might be the D (5 bases). V shed 11 bases and J shed 4 bases, with 27 bases lying between them. Germline loops: CDR1 LNHDA, CDR2 SQIVND (reference sequence). The CDR3 is 17 amino acids. In nucleotides, the CDR3 is TGTGCCGTCTCAATAGGAGGAGGGGCTGATTTTAATCAGCCCCAGCATTTT. It specifies CAVSIGGGADFNQPQHF. The complete variable domain, with remaining parts taken from reference TRBV19 and TRBJ1-5, reads DGGITQSPKYLFRKEGQNVTLSCEQNLNHDAMYWYRQDPGQGLRLIYYSQIVNDFQKGDIAEGYSVSREKKESFPLTVTSAQKNPTAFYLCAVSIGGGADFNQPQHFGDGTRLSIL.

The chain uses TRBV5-4 and TRBJ1-2; TRBD1 matches 9 bases. The length of the CDR3 is 14 residues. Losses at the gene ends were 3 bases for V and 5 bases for J; bases not matched to a gene: 5. Germline CDR1 is SGHNT and CDR2 is YYREEE (reference sequence). The CDR3 is CASSSRDRAYGYTF. DNA for the CDR3: TGTGCCAGCAGCTCCCGGGACAGGGCATATGGCTACACCTTC. Supplemented by reference TRBV5-4 and TRBJ1-2, the full variable domain reads ETGVTQSPTHLIKTRGQQVTLRCSSQSGHNTVSWYQQALGQGPQFIFQYYREEENGRGNFPPRFSGLQFPNYSSELNVNALELDDSALYLCASSSRDRAYGYTFGSGTRLTVV.

The chain combines TRBV25-1 with TRBJ2-5; D not resolved. Germline V gene data show CDR1 as MGHDK and CDR2 as SYGVNS. There are 12 residues in the CDR3. V lost 4 bases and J 4 bases, leaving 7 bases between the germline ends. The CDR3 spells CASSVSGETQYF. In DNA form, the CDR3 reads TGTGCCAGCAGTGTATCAGGAGAGACCCAGTACTTC.

The genes are TRBV18 and TRBJ1-4; TRBD1 aligns across 9 bases. The CDR3 loop spans 16 amino acids. In germline, CDR1 is KGHSH, CDR2 LQKENI. V trimming: 3 bases; J trimming: 6 bases; junction bases outside the gene matches: 8. CDR3 loop: CASSPLPGQGHEKLFF. The CDR3 bases are TGTGCCAGCTCACCTTTACCGGGACAGGGCCATGAAAAACTGTTTTTT.

A few counts support this clone. This chain connects TRBV5-1 to TRBJ1-4; D gene ambiguous. V was cut by 5 bases and J by 0 bases, with 5 bases left in between. This CDR3 contains 13 residues. CDR1 SGHRS and CDR2 YFSETQ come from the germline V gene. The CDR3, as DNA: TGCGCCAGCAGGCAGGCAACTAATGAAAAACTGTTTTTT. This encodes CASRQATNEKLFF. The full variable domain, completed using reference TRBV5-1 and TRBJ1-4, is KAGVTQTPRYLIKTRGQQVTLSCSPISGHRSVSWYQQTPGQGLQFLFEYFSETQRNKGNFPGRFSGRQFSNSRSEMNVSTLELGDSALYLCASRQATNEKLFFGSGTQLSVL.

The rearrangement uses TRBV5-1 and TRBJ1-1; 9 bases line up with TRBD1. With V trimmed by 1 base and J by 0 bases, 4 bases remained unmatched. CDR3 length: 16 residues. Germline CDR1 is SGHRS and CDR2 is YFSETQ. The CDR3 is CASSLSTGGVNTEAFF. CDR3 in DNA: TGCGCCAGCAGCTTGTCGACAGGGGGGGTGAACACTGAAGCTTTCTTT.

This chain links TRBV5-1 with TRBJ1-2; 10 bases are a match to TRBD1. The CDR3 sequence is 16 residues long. V was pared by 2 bases and J by 6 bases, with 10 bases of the junction left unmatched. Germline values: CDR1 SGHRS, CDR2 YFSETQ. CDR3 in DNA: TGCGCCAGCAGCTTCACCGGGACAGGGGTACTAGATGGCTACACCTTC. Translation gives CASSFTGTGVLDGYTF.

This clone was detected a few times. The chain joins TRBV27 to TRBJ1-1; possibly TRBD1 for D (6 bases). The V and J ends lost 4 bases and 1 base respectively, with 13 bases between them. The CDR3 totals 15 residues. Germline assignment: CDR1 MNHEY and CDR2 SMNVEV (reference sequence). CDR3 sequence reads: CASSSNREGNTEAFF. CDR3 nucleotide sequence: TGTGCCAGCAGTTCCAACAGGGAGGGGAACACTGAAGCTTTCTTT.

The chain is built from TRBV6-4 and TRBJ2-5; 7 positions match TRBD2. CDR1 and CDR2 from the germline V gene are MRHNA and SNTAGT. The CDR3 length is 12 residues. CDR3 loop: CATLPGGGTQYF. The CDR3 DNA reads TGTGCTACGCTACCGGGGGGTGGGACCCAGTACTTC.

This clone was counted a single time. The chain is built from TRBV14 and TRBJ1-2; tentative D call: TRBD1 (6 bases). The V and J ends lost 3 bases and 4 bases respectively, with 21 bases between them. The CDR3 is 17 residues long. Germline V gene data show CDR1 as SGHDN and CDR2 as FVKESK. CDR3 sequence (DNA): TGTGCCAGCAGCCAGCTTGGCTCCCAGGGGAGCAGCTATGGCTACACCTTC. Translating gives CASSQLGSQGSSYGYTF.

The CDR3 here is CASSYAIAGQETQYF. DNA for the CDR3: TGTGCCAGCAGTTACGCGATAGCGGGGCAAGAGACCCAGTACTTC. The chain employs TRBV6-2 or TRBV6-3 and TRBJ2-5; 8 nucleotides align to TRBD2. This CDR3 has 15 amino acids. J was trimmed by 2 bases and V by 2 bases; bases with no gene match: 4. Looked up from germline, CDR1 is MNHEY and CDR2 is SVGEGT.

This clone has more than one count but fewer than ten. This chain joins TRBV30 and TRBJ1-3; maybe TRBD1 (5 bases). V was trimmed by 0 bases and J by 0 bases, leaving 12 bases between them. This CDR3 comprises 16 residues. Germline CDR1 is GTSNPN and CDR2 is SVGIG (reference sequence). In DNA form, the CDR3 reads TGTGCCTGGAGTGTCCCCGGGGGATCCTCTGGAAACACCATATATTTT. It yields the protein CAWSVPGGSSGNTIYF.

This clone was detected once. The gene calls are TRBV2 and TRBJ1-2; 7 bases line up with TRBD1. Germline V gives CDR1 SNHLY, CDR2 FYNNEI. The CDR3 has 14 amino acids. V dropped 6 bases and J dropped 4; count of bases not matched to a gene: 8. The CDR3 reads CASSITGDSYGYTF. DNA of the CDR3: TGTGCCAGCAGCATTACAGGGGACTCCTATGGCTACACCTTC. Variable domain in full (rest from reference TRBV2 and TRBJ1-2): EPEVTQTPSHQVTQMGQEVILRCVPISNHLYFYWYRQILGQKVEFLVSFYNNEISEKSEIFDDQFSVERPDGSNFTLKIRSTKLEDSAMYFCASSITGDSYGYTFGSGTRLTVV.